These 28 T cell receptor beta chains were sequenced from one sample in a study of shared clonotypes between healthy human individuals (dated by TCRdb to the early 2020s). To prepare the library, the immunoSEQ multiplex PCR assay was applied. Imported from immuneACCESS, the table was reduced by TCRdb to in-frame sequences with V and J called. These copies leave out some clones; in studies compared against another copy, an unresolved V gene accounts for under half, and the cause of the remainder is not known. The sample data list some 1 million clones, and more than 65% of these were observed just once. The biggest ten clones account for about 1.5% of the sample. Sequencing was carried out using memory CD4+ T cells sorted from blood. The intended sense of this specimen's cell subset or site label: CD45RA-negative fraction. The receptor set was obtained from a man younger than 35 in good health.

This clone turned up a few times. The J gene is TRBJ1-4, the V gene TRBV30, with 8 positions matching TRBD1. V gave up 1 base and J gave up 6 bases; unmatched junction bases: 4. The CDR3 loop spans 14 amino acids. Germline values: CDR1 GTSNPN, CDR2 SVGIG (reference sequence). This CDR3 is CAWSGRQGHEKLFF. In nucleotides, the CDR3 is TGTGCCTGGAGTGGCCGACAGGGGCATGAAAAACTGTTTTTT.

The chain uses TRBV10-3 and TRBJ1-5; no definite D call. This CDR3 contains 16 residues. CDR1 ENHRY and CDR2 SYGVKD come from the germline V gene. V lost 0 bases and J lost 1, with 10 bases in between. The CDR3 DNA is TGTGCCATCAGTGAGTCTGCTCCGGGGAGCAATCAGCCCCAGCATTTT. Amino acid sequence: CAISESAPGSNQPQHF.

The V call is TRBV19, the J call TRBJ1-2; 9 bases fit TRBD1. The germline V gene has CDR1 LNHDA and CDR2 SQIVND (reference sequence). The CDR3 is 14 amino acids. With V trimmed by 6 bases and J by 6 bases, 8 bases remained unmatched. The CDR3 sequence is CASRTGQGSHGYTF. The CDR3 DNA reads TGTGCCAGTAGGACGGGACAGGGTTCCCATGGCTACACCTTC.

The gene calls are TRBV5-4 and TRBJ1-6; D might be TRBD1 (5 bases). CDR3 size: 14 residues. V lost 6 bases and J 8 bases, leaving 15 bases between the germline ends. Germline V gene sequence: CDR1 SGHNT, CDR2 YYREEE (reference sequence). CDR3 loop: CASTTQGLDSPLHF. The CDR3 bases are TGTGCCAGCACCACTCAGGGCCTAGATTCACCCCTCCACTTT.

The sample holds many counts of this clone. V gene TRBV5-4 combines with J gene TRBJ1-6; TRBD1 matches 12 bases. Germline lookup yields CDR1 SGHNT and CDR2 YYREEE (reference sequence). Unmatched junction bases numbered 6, after V lost 5 bases and J lost 9 bases. The CDR3 covers 15 residues. The DNA of the CDR3 is TGTGCCAGCAGACCGGGACAGGGGGCTGGTTCACCCCTCCACTTT. Protein: CASRPGQGAGSPLHF.

This chain uses TRBV7-2 with TRBJ1-6; 7 bases fit TRBD1. CDR3 length: 14 amino acids. Germline V gene lookup returns CDR1 SGHTA and CDR2 FQGNSA. V trimming: 5 bases; J trimming: 4 bases; junction bases outside the gene matches: 2. CDR3 loop: CASSQGQYNSPLHF. In nucleotides, the CDR3 is TGTGCCAGCAGCCAGGGACAGTATAATTCACCCCTCCACTTT.

The chain couples TRBV5-6 to TRBJ2-1; D may be TRBD2 (5 bases). This CDR3 has 15 residues. From germline, CDR1 is SGHDT and CDR2 YYEEEE. Trimming stripped 2 bases from V and 6 bases from J, with 15 bases between. This CDR3 is CASSLGRRPTNEQFF. The CDR3 region has the DNA TGTGCCAGCAGCTTAGGGCGGAGGCCTACCAATGAGCAGTTCTTC.

This chain joins TRBV10-3 and TRBJ2-3; D is tentatively TRBD1 or TRBD2 (5 bases each). The CDR3 is made up of 13 amino acids. Looked up from germline, CDR1 is ENHRY and CDR2 is SYGVKD. The germline V and J ends were trimmed by 10 bases and 2 bases, with 13 bases remaining between them. The CDR3 loop is CATRGADTDTQYF. The CDR3 nucleotides are TGTGCCACGAGAGGGGCGGACACAGATACGCAGTATTTT.

Concerning this clone: In the same sample, other DNA sequences code for this CDR3. This rearrangement joins TRBV7-2 to TRBJ2-7; possible D gene TRBD2, 6 bases. V shed 1 base and J shed 5 bases, with 9 bases lying between them. The CDR3 contains 13 residues. In germline, CDR1 is SGHTA, CDR2 FQGNSA. The CDR3 region is CASSLVWGDEQYF. CDR3 nucleotide sequence: TGTGCCAGCAGCTTAGTTTGGGGGGACGAGCAGTACTTC.

This clone was recorded only once. V is TRBV6-4 and J is TRBJ2-1, with no clear D. The V and J ends lost 2 bases and 8 bases respectively, with 7 bases between them. The CDR3 has 12 amino acids. Germline CDR1 MRHNA, CDR2 SNTAGT. CDR3 residues: CASSDPPHEQFF. CDR3 coding DNA: TGTGCCAGCAGTGACCCCCCTCATGAGCAGTTCTTC.

The rearrangement links TRBV4-3 to TRBJ1-1; no firm D call. Germline CDR1 LGHNA, CDR2 YSLEER. The V end lost 0 bases, the J end lost 11 bases, and 10 bases lay between the germline ends. The CDR3 has 12 residues. The CDR3 coding sequence is TGCGCCAGCAGCCAAGATAGGCGTGGGGCTTTCTTT. It yields the protein CASSQDRRGAFF.

V usage is TRBV18 and J usage is TRBJ2-3, with a tentative D call TRBD2 (5 bases). The germline V gene encodes CDR1 KGHSH and CDR2 LQKENI. This CDR3 spans 15 amino acids. Deletions cut 6 bases from V and 7 bases from J, with 20 bases between. Here the CDR3 reads CASSPPAAGRNTQYF. Written as DNA, the CDR3 is TGTGCCAGCTCCCCCCCTGCCGCGGGTCGAAATACGCAGTATTTT. The variable domain in full, completed from reference TRBV18 and TRBJ2-3, reads NAGVMQNPRHLVRRRGQEARLRCSPMKGHSHVYWYRQLPEEGLKFMVYLQKENIIDESGMPKERFSAEFPKEGPSILRIQQVVRGDSAAYFCASSPPAAGRNTQYFGPGTRLTVL.

V usage is TRBV4-1 and J usage is TRBJ2-1, with 11 bases identical to TRBD2. V was clipped by 2 bases and J by 2 bases; unmatched bases: 2. The germline CDR1 and CDR2 sequences are MGHRA and YSYEKL. The CDR3 extends over 16 amino acids. CDR3 amino acids: CASSQSTSGTYNEQFF. The CDR3 nucleotides read TGCGCCAGCAGCCAATCGACTAGCGGGACCTACAATGAGCAGTTCTTC.

The chain links TRBV11-2 to TRBJ1-3; TRBD1 matches at 7 bases. The germline V gene has CDR1 SGHAT and CDR2 FQNNGV. V shed 1 base, J shed 0 bases, and the junction held 3 bases outside the gene matches. The CDR3 extends over 16 amino acids. CDR3 DNA: TGTGCCAGCAGCTTAGTGGGACAGAGCTCTGGAAACACCATATATTTT. Encoded protein: CASSLVGQSSGNTIYF.

This chain links TRBV2 with TRBJ1-6; 7 bases are shared with TRBD1. The V gene end was trimmed by 8 bases and the J gene end by 7 bases; junction bases not matched to a gene: 5. The germline V gene encodes CDR1 SNHLY and CDR2 FYNNEI. The CDR3 has 13 amino acids. In DNA, the CDR3 is TGTGCCAGCCGGGACAGAGACAATTCACCCCTCCACTTT. Its protein product is CASRDRDNSPLHF.

This clone was counted only a few times. The genes are TRBV30 and TRBJ1-1, with a possible D match to TRBD1 (6 bases). Germline V gene lookup returns CDR1 GTSNPN and CDR2 SVGIG (reference sequence). The V gene lost 2 bases and the J gene lost 1 base, with 8 bases spanning the gap. CDR3 length: 13 amino acids. The CDR3 sequence is CAWSTGKNTEAFF. CDR3 sequence (DNA): TGTGCCTGGAGTACAGGGAAGAACACTGAAGCTTTCTTT.

Points on this clone: Other DNA sequences in the sample encode the same CDR3. This chain links TRBV7-9 with TRBJ2-5; no definite D call. Trimming pared 2 bases from V and 5 bases from J, leaving 12 bases between. The CDR3 spans 14 residues. Germline V gene data show CDR1 as SEHNR and CDR2 as FQNEAQ (reference sequence). The CDR3 coding sequence is TGTGCCAGCAGCTTATCATCCGGGCGCGAGACCCAGTACTTC. Translation: CASSLSSGRETQYF. Drawing the rest from reference TRBV7-9 and TRBJ2-5, the complete variable domain is DTGVSQNPRHKITKRGQNVTFRCDPISEHNRLYWYRQTLGQGPEFLTYFQNEAQLEKSRLLSDRFSAERPKGSFSTLEIQRTEQGDSAMYLCASSLSSGRETQYFGPGTRLLVL.

The chain joins TRBV30 to TRBJ1-2, with D maybe TRBD1 (5 bases). Trimming took 1 base from V and 4 from J, leaving 10 bases between them. Germline CDR1 reads GTSNPN; CDR2 reads SVGIG (reference sequence). The CDR3 loop spans 13 amino acids. The CDR3 region is CAWSESQAYGYTF. The CDR3 DNA follows: TGTGCCTGGAGTGAATCACAGGCCTATGGCTACACCTTC.

This clone showed up just a few times. V usage is TRBV28 and J usage is TRBJ1-4; 9 nucleotides agree with TRBD1. Germline V gives CDR1 MDHEN, CDR2 SYDVKM. This CDR3 region has 15 residues. Trimming cost V 6 bases and J 2 bases; bases outside gene matches: 4. In DNA, the CDR3 is TGTGCCAGCAGAACCACAGGGGGCACTAATGAAAAACTGTTTTTT. Its protein product is CASRTTGGTNEKLFF.

The gene calls are TRBV9 and TRBJ2-1, with 10 bases fitting TRBD2. Per the germline V gene, CDR1 is SGDLS and CDR2 is YYNGEE. J gave up 6 bases and V 1 base, and 4 bases lay outside the gene matches. The CDR3 consists of 15 residues. CDR3 DNA: TGTGCCAGCAGCGTACTTAGCGGGGGGTTCAATGAGCAGTTCTTC. Amino acids: CASSVLSGGFNEQFF.

V gene TRBV9 combines with J gene TRBJ2-7, with 9 bases lining up with TRBD2. The CDR3 sequence is 15 residues long. In germline, CDR1 is SGDLS, CDR2 YYNGEE. The junction had 8 bases not matched to a gene; V was cut back by 1 base and J by 6 bases. The CDR3 loop reads CASSVSGSGSGEQYF. In nucleotides, the CDR3 is TGTGCCAGCAGCGTATCTGGTAGCGGGAGCGGCGAGCAGTACTTC.

The chain joins TRBV6-1 to TRBJ1-1; D unresolved. This CDR3 has 14 residues. V shed 6 bases and J shed 0 bases, with 11 bases lying between them. The V gene's germline CDR1 is MNHNS and CDR2 SASEGT. CDR3 DNA sequence: TGTGCCAGCAGGCTACATGGAATGAACACTGAAGCTTTCTTT. Translated, it gives CASRLHGMNTEAFF.

The chain is built from TRBV27 and TRBJ2-6; D possibly corresponds to TRBD2 (5 bases). CDR3 length: 15 amino acids. The germline V gene encodes CDR1 MNHEY and CDR2 SMNVEV (reference sequence). V gave up 5 bases and J gave up 2 bases, with 10 bases separating them. Here the CDR3 reads CASSPFGAGANVLTF. CDR3 in DNA: TGTGCCAGCAGTCCCTTCGGGGCTGGGGCCAACGTCCTGACTTTC.

The gene calls are TRBV4-1 and TRBJ2-5; 11 positions agree with TRBD1. The CDR3 has 15 amino acids. Germline values: CDR1 MGHRA, CDR2 YSYEKL. After removal of 3 bases from V and 5 bases from J, the junction contained 5 bases not matched to a gene. CDR3 bases: TGCGCCAGCAGCCAGGGACAGGGGGGGAGGGAGACCCAGTACTTC. This gives the protein CASSQGQGGRETQYF.

The V call is TRBV4-3, the J call TRBJ2-7; TRBD1 matches 9 bases. CDR1 and CDR2 (germline): LGHNA, YSLEER. Germline trimming cut 0 bases from V and 5 bases from J; bases unmatched to any gene: 8. This CDR3 contains 16 residues. In DNA, the CDR3 is TGCGCCAGCAGCCAAGATTCACAGGGGGCGCGGAACGAGCAGTACTTC. This gives the protein CASSQDSQGARNEQYF.

The V and J genes are TRBV19 and TRBJ2-1; 8 bases map to TRBD2. This CDR3 region has 15 residues. The V gene end was trimmed by 2 bases and the J gene end by 6 bases; junction bases not matched to a gene: 6. Germline lookup yields CDR1 LNHDA and CDR2 SQIVND (reference sequence). Written as DNA, the CDR3 is TGTGCCAGTAGTATACCTCCCCGGGGGGGCAATGAGCAGTTCTTC. Translating it yields CASSIPPRGGNEQFF.

The table lists this clone with a count of one. The V gene is TRBV12-5, the J gene TRBJ1-6; tentative D call: TRBD1 (5 bases). The CDR3 is made up of 17 amino acids. The ends were cut back, 4 bases at V and 6 bases at J, with 19 bases in the middle. Germline CDR1 reads LGHNT; CDR2 reads FRNRAP. Written as DNA, the CDR3 is TGTGCTAGTGGTTCCATAATGCAGGGAGTCTTTAATTCACCCCTCCACTTT. As protein: CASGSIMQGVFNSPLHF.

The V call is TRBV18, the J call TRBJ2-7; 9 nucleotides match TRBD1. J lost 2 bases, V lost 1 base, and 6 bases had no gene match. This CDR3 comprises 16 residues. Germline lookup yields CDR1 KGHSH and CDR2 LQKENI. The CDR3 reads CASSPQWGQGTYEQYF. The CDR3 DNA reads TGTGCCAGCTCACCACAATGGGGACAGGGTACCTACGAGCAGTACTTC.